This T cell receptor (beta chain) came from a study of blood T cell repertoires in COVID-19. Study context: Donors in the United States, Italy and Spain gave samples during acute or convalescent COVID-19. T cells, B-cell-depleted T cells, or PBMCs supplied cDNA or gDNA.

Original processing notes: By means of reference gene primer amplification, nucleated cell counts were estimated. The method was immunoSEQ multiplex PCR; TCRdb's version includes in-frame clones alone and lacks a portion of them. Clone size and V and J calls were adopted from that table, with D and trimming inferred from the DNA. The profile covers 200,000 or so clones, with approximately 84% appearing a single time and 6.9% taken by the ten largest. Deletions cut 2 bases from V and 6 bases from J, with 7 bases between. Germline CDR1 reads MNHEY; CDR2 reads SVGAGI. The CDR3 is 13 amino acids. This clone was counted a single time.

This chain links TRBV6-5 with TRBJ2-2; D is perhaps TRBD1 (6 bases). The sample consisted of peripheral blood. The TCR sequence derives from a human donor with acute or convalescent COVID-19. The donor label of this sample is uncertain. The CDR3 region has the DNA TGTGCCAGCAGTTACGGACAGTCCGGGGAGCTGTTTTTT. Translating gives CASSYGQSGELFF.